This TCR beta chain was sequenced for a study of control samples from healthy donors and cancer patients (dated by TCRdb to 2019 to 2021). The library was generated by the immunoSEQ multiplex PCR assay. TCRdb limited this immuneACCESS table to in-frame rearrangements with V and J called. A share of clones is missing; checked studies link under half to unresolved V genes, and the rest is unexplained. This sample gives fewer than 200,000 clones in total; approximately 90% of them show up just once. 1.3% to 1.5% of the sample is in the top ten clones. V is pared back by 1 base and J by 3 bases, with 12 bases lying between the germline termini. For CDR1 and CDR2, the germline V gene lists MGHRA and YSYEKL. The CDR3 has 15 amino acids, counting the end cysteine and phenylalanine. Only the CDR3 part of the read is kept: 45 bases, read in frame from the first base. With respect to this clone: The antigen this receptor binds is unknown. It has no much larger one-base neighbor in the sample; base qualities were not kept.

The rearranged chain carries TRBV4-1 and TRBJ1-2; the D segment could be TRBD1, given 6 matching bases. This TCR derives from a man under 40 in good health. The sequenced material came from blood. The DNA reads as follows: TGCGCCAGCAGCCAAGTCCACTCAGGGGACTATGGCTACACCTTC. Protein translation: CASSQVHSGDYGYTF.